This entry lists 3 T cell receptor beta chains sequenced from one sample in a study of T cell repertoires in aging, cancer and after chemotherapy. Rearranged V-D-J TRB sequences were amplified with a mixed TRB-A/B primer pool. TCRdb called the multiplex PCR reads again in MiXCR, with one record for every CDR3 protein. The data hold about 11,000 distinct CDR3 sequences, with about 31% observed a single time. The template was genomic DNA from peripheral blood, not RNA. The sequenced sample was blood. The receptors here all came from a human donor in good health. The donor label of this sample is uncertain.

V usage is TRBV20-1 and J usage is TRBJ2-1, with 7 bases matching TRBD2. CDR1 DFQATT and CDR2 SNEGSKA come from the germline V gene (reference sequence). The V gene end was trimmed by 3 bases and the J gene end by 0 bases; junction bases not matched to a gene: 8. The CDR3 sequence is 16 residues long. The CDR3 protein is CSASRMGGSSYNEQFF. The CDR3 DNA reads TGCAGTGCTAGTCGAATGGGGGGGAGCTCCTACAATGAGCAGTTCTTC.

This clonotype came up a few times. The J gene is TRBJ2-7, the V gene TRBV12-3 or TRBV12-4; D is perhaps TRBD1 (6 bases). The CDR3 runs to 14 residues. Trimming removed 5 bases at V and 6 bases at J, with 17 bases between. The CDR3 here is CASSPQGALSEQYF. The CDR3 coding sequence is TGTGCCAGCAGTCCACAGGGAGCCCTATCCGAGCAGTACTTC.

The rearrangement links TRBV5-6 to TRBJ1-2; tentatively, D is TRBD1 (5 bases). V lost 4 bases and J 4 bases, leaving 11 bases between the germline ends. CDR1 is SGHDT, CDR2 YYEEEE, per germline. CDR3 length: 13 residues. CDR3 sequence (DNA): TGTGCCAGCAGCAACGGGGGGGGCTATGGCTACACCTTC. Protein sequence: CASSNGGGYGYTF.